One sample yielded the 19 T cell receptor beta chains listed below, sequenced in a study of T cell responses to AZD1222 COVID-19 vaccine. Measured with immunoSEQ multiplex PCR; TCRdb has only the in-frame clones, and not every one. The sample consists of approximately 110,000 clones, 88% of them appearing once. This material consisted of peripheral blood, taken on day 0 of AZD1222 vaccination. The receptors were gathered from an adult in good health.

The V and J genes are TRBV7-2 and TRBJ2-2, with D hard to call. Per the germline V gene, CDR1 is SGHTA and CDR2 is FQGNSA. CDR3 length equals 13 residues. V was pared by 2 bases and J by 6 bases, with 7 bases between. The CDR3 loop is CASSLIRAGELFF. CDR3 coding DNA: TGTGCCAGCAGCTTAATAAGGGCCGGGGAGCTGTTTTTT.

The chain has TRBV27 and TRBJ2-7; 8 bases are a match to TRBD2. V shed 4 bases, J shed 2 bases, and the junction held 4 bases outside the gene matches. Germline V gene data show CDR1 as MNHEY and CDR2 as SMNVEV (reference sequence). The length of the CDR3 is 14 residues. The CDR3 DNA reads TGTGCCAGCAGTTCCGCGGGGGGAACCTACGAGCAGTACTTC. Protein product: CASSSAGGTYEQYF.

The genes are TRBV2 and TRBJ2-2; D call uncertain. This CDR3 comprises 13 residues. V was shortened by 7 bases and J by 2 bases, with 8 bases between the two germline ends. In germline, CDR1 is SNHLY, CDR2 FYNNEI. CDR3 protein: CASTYYNTGELFF. CDR3 in DNA: TGTGCCAGCACGTACTACAACACCGGGGAGCTGTTTTTT.

The CDR3 DNA is TGTGCCAGCAGTTTAGGGGGGACTAGCTCGATCGGTGAGCAGTTCTTC. Translated, it gives CASSLGGTSSIGEQFF. The chain is built from TRBV28 and TRBJ2-1; 9 bases are a match to TRBD2. The CDR3 has 16 residues. CDR1 and CDR2 (germline): MDHEN, SYDVKM. Unmatched junction bases numbered 11, after V lost 2 bases and J lost 9 bases.

V usage is TRBV11-3 and J usage is TRBJ2-7, with 8 bases aligning to TRBD1. The CDR3 runs to 17 residues. Germline-derived CDR1 and CDR2 are SGHNT and YENEEA. Trimming took 5 bases from V and 0 from J; bases not matched to a gene: 12. CDR3 coding DNA: TGTGCCAGCAGCGGCCGTACGCGAGACAGGGGCTCCTACGAGCAGTACTTC. The encoded protein is CASSGRTRDRGSYEQYF.

This chain links TRBV10-3 with TRBJ2-1; 8 bases line up with TRBD2. The CDR3 sequence is 17 residues long. CDR1 and CDR2 from the germline V gene are ENHRY and SYGVKD. J lost 0 bases, V lost 3 bases, and 7 bases had no gene match. CDR3: CAISDPLAESSYNEQFF. The DNA for the CDR3 is TGTGCCATCAGTGATCCACTAGCGGAGAGCTCCTACAATGAGCAGTTCTTC.

This chain uses TRBV4-1 with TRBJ1-4, with D possibly TRBD1 on 5 matching bases. The CDR3 length is 17 residues. V was clipped by 3 bases and J by 9 bases, with 23 bases between them. Germline values: CDR1 MGHRA, CDR2 YSYEKL. The CDR3 region is CASSQPLLGRRQQKLFF. DNA for the CDR3: TGCGCCAGCAGCCAGCCCCTGCTTGGCAGGCGACAGCAAAAACTGTTTTTT.

The V call is TRBV2, the J call TRBJ1-5; 7 nucleotides agree with TRBD1. Germline assignment: CDR1 SNHLY and CDR2 FYNNEI. V trimming: 8 bases; J trimming: 2 bases; junction bases outside the gene matches: 6. This CDR3 is built from 14 residues. CDR3 in amino acids: CASSAGTGNQPQHF. As DNA, the CDR3 is TGTGCCAGCTCTGCCGGGACAGGCAATCAGCCCCAGCATTTT.

The chain recombines TRBV29-1 with TRBJ2-1; D gene unclear. The germline V and J ends were trimmed by 3 bases and 0 bases, with 9 bases remaining between them. Per the germline V gene, CDR1 is SQVTM and CDR2 is ANQGSEA. This CDR3 contains 14 residues. The chain's CDR3 is CSVDTLSSYNEQFF. The CDR3 DNA reads TGCAGCGTTGATACCCTGAGCTCCTACAATGAGCAGTTCTTC.

CDR3 DNA sequence: TGTGCCAGCAGTTTAACAGGGAGGTTGTGGCGGGGCTACAATGAGCAGTTCTTC. It is translated as CASSLTGRLWRGYNEQFF. The genes are TRBV28 and TRBJ2-1, with D possibly called TRBD1 or TRBD2 (6 bases each). CDR3 size: 18 residues. V lost 2 bases and J lost 3, with 20 bases in between. The germline V gene encodes CDR1 MDHEN and CDR2 SYDVKM.

The V call is TRBV5-6, the J call TRBJ2-5; TRBD1 matches 7 bases. CDR3 length: 13 amino acids. Germline V gives CDR1 SGHDT, CDR2 YYEEEE. Unmatched junction bases numbered 3, after V lost 4 bases and J lost 3 bases. The CDR3 DNA reads as TGTGCCAGCAGCGGCAGGGGGAAAGAGACCCAGTACTTC. This gives the protein CASSGRGKETQYF.

This clone was detected once. The chain joins TRBV10-3 to TRBJ2-7; D ambiguous. The CDR3 runs to 11 residues. V was trimmed by 4 bases and J by 3 bases, leaving 4 bases between them. Germline loops: CDR1 ENHRY, CDR2 SYGVKD. The CDR3, as DNA: TGTGCCATCAGTGTCAGCTACGAGCAGTACTTC. The encoded protein is CAISVSYEQYF.

V is TRBV15 and J is TRBJ1-1; no clear D. The CDR3 sequence is 12 residues long. V was shortened by 5 bases and J by 6 bases, with 10 bases between the two germline ends. Germline CDR1 reads LNHNV; CDR2 reads YYDKDF (reference sequence). The CDR3 nucleotides are TGTGCCACCAGCCGAGTTCCGTCTGAAGCTTTCTTT. It translates to CATSRVPSEAFF. The full variable domain, with the rest looked up from reference TRBV15 and TRBJ1-1, is DAMVIQNPRYQVTQFGKPVTLSCSQTLNHNVMYWYQQKSSQAPKLLFHYYDKDFNNEADTPDNFQSRRPNTSFCFLDIRSPGLGDTAMYLCATSRVPSEAFFGQGTRLTVV.

The chain recombines TRBV19 with TRBJ1-5; the D is unclear. This CDR3 has 14 residues. Trimming cost V 5 bases and J 5 bases, with 13 bases left between them. CDR1 and CDR2 from the germline V gene are LNHDA and SQIVND (reference sequence). In nucleotides, the CDR3 is TGTGCCAGTAGTTGGTGGTTGGCCGATCAGCCCCAGCATTTT. Its translation is CASSWWLADQPQHF.

The rearrangement uses TRBV28 and TRBJ1-1; maybe TRBD1 (6 bases). Germline CDR1 is MDHEN and CDR2 is SYDVKM. The CDR3 totals 18 residues. Trimming took 4 bases from V and 1 from J, leaving 22 bases between them. Here the CDR3 DNA reads TGTGCCAGCAGTTCACCCATCCGGGGGGGGCTGAGGAACACTGAAGCTTTCTTT. Its protein product is CASSSPIRGGLRNTEAFF. The whole variable domain, filled in from reference TRBV28 and TRBJ1-1, reads DVKVTQSSRYLVKRTGEKVFLECVQDMDHENMFWYRQDPGLGLRLIYFSYDVKMKEKGDIPEGYSVSREKKERFSLILESASTNQTSMYLCASSSPIRGGLRNTEAFFGQGTRLTVV.

This chain links TRBV11-2 with TRBJ2-1, with a possible D match to TRBD1 (6 bases). The CDR3 sequence is 19 residues long. V was trimmed by 0 bases and J by 1 base, leaving 19 bases between them. CDR1 is SGHAT, CDR2 FQNNGV, per germline. CDR3 protein: CASSLDGISRGSSYNEQFF. CDR3 DNA: TGTGCCAGCAGCTTAGATGGGATTTCCAGGGGTAGTTCCTACAATGAGCAGTTCTTC.

The CDR3 reads CASSLDPAGNSPLHF. Here the CDR3 DNA reads TGTGCCAGCAGCTTAGATCCGGCGGGGAATTCACCCCTCCACTTT. J is TRBJ1-6 and V is TRBV7-2, with D hard to call. V was trimmed by 1 base and J by 7 bases, leaving 11 bases between them. The germline gives CDR1 SGHTA, CDR2 FQGNSA. The CDR3 covers 15 residues.

The rearrangement joins TRBV5-4 to TRBJ1-1; maybe TRBD1 (6 bases). Trimming took 4 bases from V and 1 from J, leaving 8 bases between them. Germline V gives CDR1 SGHNT, CDR2 YYREEE (reference sequence). This CDR3 is built from 13 residues. In DNA form, the CDR3 reads TGTGCCAGCAGCGGCAGGGGGAACACTGAAGCTTTCTTT. This gives the protein CASSGRGNTEAFF.

The chain carries TRBV3-1 (or the pseudogene TRBV3-2) and TRBJ1-2; 8 nucleotides align to TRBD1. Germline CDR1 LGHDT, CDR2 YNNKEL (reference sequence). The junction had 7 bases not matched to a gene; V was cut back by 8 bases and J by 8 bases. The CDR3 has 12 residues. CDR3 nucleotide sequence: TGTGCCAGCGGCGCAGGGGGCGCCGGCTACACCTTC. It yields the protein CASGAGGAGYTF.